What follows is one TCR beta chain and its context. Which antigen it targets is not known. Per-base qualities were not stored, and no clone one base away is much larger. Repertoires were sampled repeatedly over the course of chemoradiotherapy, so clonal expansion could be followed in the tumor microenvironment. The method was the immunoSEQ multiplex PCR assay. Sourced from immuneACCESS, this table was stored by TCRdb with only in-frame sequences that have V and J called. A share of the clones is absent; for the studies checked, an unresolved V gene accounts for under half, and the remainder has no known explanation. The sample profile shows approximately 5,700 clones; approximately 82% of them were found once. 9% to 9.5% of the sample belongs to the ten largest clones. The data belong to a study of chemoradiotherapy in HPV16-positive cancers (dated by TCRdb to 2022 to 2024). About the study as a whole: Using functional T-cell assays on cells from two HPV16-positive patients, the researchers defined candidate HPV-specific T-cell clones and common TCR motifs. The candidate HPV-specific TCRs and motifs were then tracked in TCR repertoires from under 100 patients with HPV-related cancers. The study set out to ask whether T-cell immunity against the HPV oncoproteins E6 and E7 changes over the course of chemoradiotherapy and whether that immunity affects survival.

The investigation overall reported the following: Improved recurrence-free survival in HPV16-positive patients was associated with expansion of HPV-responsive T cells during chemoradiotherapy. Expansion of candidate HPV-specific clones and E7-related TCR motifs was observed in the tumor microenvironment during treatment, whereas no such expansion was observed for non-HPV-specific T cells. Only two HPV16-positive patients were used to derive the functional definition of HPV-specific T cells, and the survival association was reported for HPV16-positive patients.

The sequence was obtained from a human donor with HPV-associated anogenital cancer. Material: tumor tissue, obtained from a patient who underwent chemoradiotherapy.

CDR3 loop: CATSRRQGSYNEQFF. The DNA sequence is as follows: TGTGCCACCAGCAGACGACAGGGCTCCTACAATGAGCAGTTCTTC. The chain links TRBV15 with TRBJ2-1, with 7 bases in between that match TRBD1. For CDR1 and CDR2, the germline V gene (reference sequence) lists LNHNV and YYDKDF. From V the trimming removes 2 bases and from J it removes 0 bases, while the gene matches leave 1 base of the junction unaccounted for. Counted from cysteine to phenylalanine, this CDR3 has 15 amino acids. Only CDR3 DNA is held: 45 bases, read in frame from base 1.